Below, 14 T cell receptor beta chains from the same sample are listed, as sequenced in a study of blood T cell repertoires in COVID-19. The table came from immunoSEQ multiplex PCR; TCRdb's copy has only in-frame clones and leaves some out. Among 290,000 or so clones listed, around nine tenths were seen once. The specimen was peripheral blood. The receptor source for this set is a man in his 70s with acute or convalescent COVID-19.

The chain joins TRBV6-5 to TRBJ1-2; D call uncertain. V dropped 8 bases and J dropped 2 bases, with 12 bases sitting between them. The CDR3 sequence is 13 residues long. Germline CDR1 is MNHEY and CDR2 is SVGAGI. The CDR3 DNA sequence: TGTGCCAGCCGGGAGGCTAGGAACTATGGCTACACCTTC. This encodes CASREARNYGYTF.

This chain joins TRBV28 and TRBJ2-1, with D tentatively TRBD2 (6 bases). V dropped 4 bases and J dropped 2 bases, with 12 bases sitting between them. The germline V gene has CDR1 MDHEN and CDR2 SYDVKM. The CDR3 spans 15 residues. The DNA of the CDR3 is TGTGCCAGCAGTTCACCCGGGAGTGCCTACAATGAGCAGTTCTTC. It specifies CASSSPGSAYNEQFF.

This chain joins TRBV6-6 and TRBJ1-3; D is uncertain. Looked up from germline, CDR1 is MNHNY and CDR2 is SVGAGI (reference sequence). The germline V and J ends were trimmed by 6 bases and 0 bases, with 15 bases remaining between them. The length of the CDR3 is 16 residues. CDR3 amino acids: CASSAKHSFSGNTIYF. The CDR3 DNA reads TGTGCCAGCAGCGCGAAGCACAGCTTCTCTGGAAACACCATATATTTT.

This chain connects TRBV6-5 to TRBJ1-1; no reliable D call. The CDR3 is made up of 14 amino acids. With 2 bases removed from V and 1 base from J, the gap between germline ends came to 8 bases. Per germline, CDR1 MNHEY and CDR2 SVGAGI. The CDR3 reads CASSYGHRNTEAFF. As DNA, the CDR3 is TGTGCCAGCAGTTACGGGCACCGGAACACTGAAGCTTTCTTT.

In its sample, this clone was seen many times. The gene calls are TRBV7-9 and TRBJ2-1; 10 bases are shared with TRBD1. CDR3 length equals 16 residues. After removal of 4 bases from V and 9 bases from J, the junction contained 12 bases not matched to a gene. Germline assignment: CDR1 SEHNR and CDR2 FQNEAQ (reference sequence). CDR3 region: CASSYPGQGHRGEQFF. In DNA, the CDR3 is TGTGCCAGCAGCTACCCGGGACAGGGGCACCGAGGTGAGCAGTTCTTC.

The CDR3 DNA sequence: TGTGCCAGCAGTTCCTGGAGTAGCGGGGACCAAGAGACCCAGTACTTC. It yields the protein CASSSWSSGDQETQYF. The V gene is TRBV6-5, the J gene TRBJ2-5, with TRBD2 matching 8 bases. V lost 4 bases to trimming and J lost 0 bases; unmatched junction nucleotides: 7. Germline CDR1 is MNHEY and CDR2 is SVGAGI. CDR3 size: 16 residues.

V is TRBV11-1 and J is TRBJ2-7; D remains unclear. The CDR3 covers 14 residues. Between the trimmed V and J ends, which lost 0 bases and 2 bases, there was a span of 8 bases. Germline V gene sequence: CDR1 SGHAT, CDR2 FQDESV (reference sequence). CDR3 protein: CASSLARQTYEQYF. CDR3 nucleotide sequence: TGTGCCAGCAGCTTAGCGCGGCAGACCTACGAGCAGTACTTC. Looking up the rest from reference TRBV11-1 and TRBJ2-7 gives the full variable domain: EAEVAQSPRYKITEKSQAVAFWCDPISGHATLYWYRQILGQGPELLVQFQDESVVDDSQLPKDRFSAERLKGVDSTLKIQPAELGDSAMYLCASSLARQTYEQYFGPGTRLTVT.

This chain joins TRBV4-3 and TRBJ2-1, with D unclear. Trimming removed 0 bases from V and 11 bases from J, with 17 bases in between. The germline gives CDR1 LGHNA, CDR2 YSLEER. The CDR3 consists of 15 residues. The CDR3 nucleotides read TGCGCCAGCAGCCAAGATAGGCTAGTTAGTCCCAAGCAGTTCTTC. It specifies CASSQDRLVSPKQFF.

This clone was counted only a few times. The chain carries TRBV6-2 or TRBV6-3 and TRBJ2-2; TRBD2 might be the D (6 bases). The V and J ends lost 2 bases and 4 bases respectively, with 20 bases between them. The CDR3 loop spans 18 amino acids. Germline V lookup: CDR1 MNHEY, CDR2 SVGEGT. CDR3 DNA: TGTGCCAGCAGTTACCCGGAATTTGGGACGGAGGGCACCGGGGAGCTGTTTTTT. The encoded protein is CASSYPEFGTEGTGELFF.

The chain employs TRBV27 and TRBJ1-2; TRBD1 agrees at 7 bases. CDR1 is MNHEY and CDR2 is SMNVEV in the germline V gene (reference sequence). V gave up 6 bases and J gave up 4 bases; unmatched junction bases: 11. This CDR3 spans 15 amino acids. The CDR3 sequence is CASSHRTGSSYGYTF. The CDR3 DNA reads TGTGCCAGCAGCCATCGGACAGGCTCTAGCTATGGCTACACCTTC.

Here the CDR3 reads CASSQTTGTGNTIYF. In nucleotides, the CDR3 is TGCGCCAGCAGCCAGACGACAGGGACTGGAAACACCATATATTTT. The V and J genes are TRBV4-3 and TRBJ1-3, with 7 bases lining up with TRBD1. The V gene end was trimmed by 3 bases and the J gene end by 2 bases; junction bases not matched to a gene: 4. Looked up from germline, CDR1 is LGHNA and CDR2 is YSLEER. This CDR3 spans 15 amino acids.

This clone was counted between two and nine times. The chain is built from TRBV19 and TRBJ1-5; possibly TRBD1 for D (6 bases). The CDR3 is 16 residues long. Germline loops: CDR1 LNHDA, CDR2 SQIVND (reference sequence). The V gene lost 0 bases and the J gene lost 6 bases, with 15 bases spanning the gap. The CDR3 DNA is TGTGCCAGTAGTATAGATCGGGGCAGGGGCCGTCAGCCCCAGCATTTT. It codes for CASSIDRGRGRQPQHF.

The chain recombines TRBV30 with TRBJ1-4; the D gene is possibly TRBD1 (5 bases). CDR3 length equals 13 residues. Germline assignment: CDR1 GTSNPN and CDR2 SVGIG (reference sequence). V lost 3 bases to trimming and J lost 8 bases, with 13 bases between them. In nucleotides, the CDR3 is TGTGCCTGGAGCCCCCCTGCAGGGGAAAAACTGTTTTTT. Its protein is CAWSPPAGEKLFF. The full variable domain, with the rest looked up from reference TRBV30 and TRBJ1-4, is SQTIHQWPATLVQPVGSPLSLECTVEGTSNPNLYWYRQAAGRGLQLLFYSVGIGQISSEVPQNLSASRPQDRQFILSSKKLLLSDSGFYLCAWSPPAGEKLFFGSGTQLSVL.

The CDR3 bases are TGTGCCAGCAGTGTTGGACAGGGGCACACTGAAGCTTTCTTT. This encodes CASSVGQGHTEAFF. The rearrangement joins TRBV3-1 (or the pseudogene TRBV3-2) to TRBJ1-1, with TRBD1 matching over 9 bases. Trimming took 6 bases from V and 3 from J; bases not matched to a gene: 5. Germline lookup yields CDR1 LGHDT and CDR2 YNNKEL (reference sequence). The CDR3 contains 14 residues.